These 19 T cell receptor beta chains were all obtained from the same sample, sequenced in a study of cytomegalovirus exposure and HLA in healthy donors. Primers: 60 Vbeta forward and 13 Jbeta reverse. The data were produced by immunoSEQ multiplex PCR, yet TCRdb's version contains in-frame clones alone and is incomplete. The table lists approximately 100,000 clones, 79% of them singletons, with 2.5% to 3.5% in the top ten. Sequencing was carried out using PBMCs. Receptors originate from a woman between 35 and 50 years old in good health and CMV-seronegative.

The V and J genes are TRBV11-2 and TRBJ2-5; 8 bases line up with TRBD2. TRBJ2-7 matches the DNA end more closely, so the J call is doubtful. Germline V gives CDR1 SGHAT, CDR2 FQNNGV. The CDR3 totals 16 residues. Here the CDR3 reads CASSSLFGSGEYEQYF. The CDR3, as DNA: TGTGCCAGCAGCTCCCTGTTTGGTAGCGGGGAATACGAGCAGTACTTC.

This clone was observed a single time. V is TRBV5-6 and J is TRBJ1-3; no clear D gene. Per the germline V gene, CDR1 is SGHDT and CDR2 is YYEEEE. V gave up 2 bases and J gave up 7 bases, with 7 bases separating them. The CDR3 sequence is 12 residues long. The CDR3 sequence is CASSFAGNTIYF. CDR3 coding DNA: TGTGCCAGCAGCTTTGCGGGCAACACCATATATTTT.

Concerning this clone itself: A junction boundary mismatches the germline segment, possibly from a read error. The gene calls are TRBV7-9 and TRBJ1-2; D is ambiguous. CDR1 is SEHNR, CDR2 FQNEAQ, per germline (reference sequence). This CDR3 is 12 amino acids long. The CDR3 nucleotides read TGTTCCAGCAGCTTAGCTCTGAGCGGCTACACCTTC. It translates to CSSSLALSGYTF.

The CDR3 DNA is TGTGCCAGCAGTTACTACAGGGACACCGGGGAGCTGTTTTTT. Protein: CASSYYRDTGELFF. The chain recombines TRBV6-5 with TRBJ2-2; D may be TRBD1 (6 bases). This CDR3 region has 14 residues. Trimming took off 1 base at V and 3 bases at J, with 6 bases between the two ends. The germline V gene has CDR1 MNHEY and CDR2 SVGAGI.

The rearrangement links TRBV6-5 to TRBJ1-1; 7 bases match TRBD1. This CDR3 has 15 residues. After removal of 5 bases from V and 1 base from J, the junction contained 7 bases not matched to a gene. Germline V lookup: CDR1 MNHEY, CDR2 SVGAGI. This chain's CDR3 is CASSPWDSTNTEAFF. CDR3 DNA: TGTGCCAGCAGTCCCTGGGACAGTACGAACACTGAAGCTTTCTTT.

The chain links TRBV11-2 to TRBJ1-2; 8 bases fit TRBD1. CDR3 size: 17 residues. Germline trimming cut 5 bases from V and 4 bases from J; bases unmatched to any gene: 15. CDR1 and CDR2 (germline): SGHAT, FQNNGV. CDR3 protein: CASSRTGSGVTSYGYTF. In DNA form, the CDR3 reads TGTGCCAGCAGCCGGACAGGGTCCGGAGTCACTAGCTATGGCTACACCTTC.

The chain combines TRBV9 with TRBJ2-2; D is unresolved. Looked up from germline, CDR1 is SGDLS and CDR2 is YYNGEE. The germline V and J ends were trimmed by 0 bases and 1 base, with 13 bases remaining between them. The CDR3 length is 17 residues. The CDR3: CASSVVALAENTGELFF. CDR3 sequence (DNA): TGTGCCAGCAGCGTAGTCGCTTTGGCAGAGAACACCGGGGAGCTGTTTTTT.

V usage is TRBV7-2 and J usage is TRBJ1-1, with 7 bases lining up with TRBD1. Germline V gives CDR1 SGHTA, CDR2 FQGNSA. V lost 4 bases to trimming and J lost 4 bases; unmatched junction nucleotides: 3. The CDR3 consists of 13 residues. The CDR3 DNA is TGTGCCAGCAGCTACGGACAGGCCACTGAAGCTTTCTTT. Protein sequence: CASSYGQATEAFF.

The sample holds a few counts of this clone. The chain has TRBV2 and TRBJ2-1; 7 nucleotides agree with TRBD2. The CDR3 covers 15 residues. Looked up from germline, CDR1 is SNHLY and CDR2 is FYNNEI. V trimming: 7 bases; J trimming: 1 base; junction bases outside the gene matches: 7. The CDR3 sequence is CASMTSQRSYNEQFF. Here the CDR3 DNA reads TGTGCCAGCATGACTAGCCAACGGTCCTACAATGAGCAGTTCTTC.

This chain joins TRBV29-1 and TRBJ1-3, with a tentative D call TRBD1 (6 bases). Looked up from germline, CDR1 is SQVTM and CDR2 is ANQGSEA. The V gene lost 6 bases and the J gene lost 0 bases, with 15 bases spanning the gap. CDR3 length: 15 residues. The CDR3 region is CSVSTGEFSGNTIYF. CDR3 DNA: TGCAGCGTCTCGACAGGCGAGTTCTCTGGAAACACCATATATTTT.

V is TRBV30 and J is TRBJ1-5; 10 bases align to TRBD1. The J segment lost 4 bases and the V segment lost 1 base, leaving 4 bases of the junction unmatched. CDR1 is GTSNPN, CDR2 SVGIG, per germline (reference sequence). The CDR3 is 15 residues long. The CDR3 DNA sequence: TGTGCCTGGAGTGCGGGGACAGGGGCAAATCAGCCCCAGCATTTT. Its translation is CAWSAGTGANQPQHF. Full variable domain (rest looked up from reference TRBV30 and TRBJ1-5): SQTIHQWPATLVQPVGSPLSLECTVEGTSNPNLYWYRQAAGRGLQLLFYSVGIGQISSEVPQNLSASRPQDRQFILSSKKLLLSDSGFYLCAWSAGTGANQPQHFGDGTRLSIL.

This clone came up a few times. The chain combines TRBV30 with TRBJ2-3; D unresolved. The length of the CDR3 is 17 residues. Germline V gene lookup returns CDR1 GTSNPN and CDR2 SVGIG (reference sequence). Trimming removed 5 bases from V and 4 bases from J, with 25 bases in between. The DNA of the CDR3 is TGTGCCTGGGGCCCTTATTCGGAGTTTCTTGGAGCAGATACGCAGTATTTT. It codes for CAWGPYSEFLGADTQYF.

A remark on this clone: Germline and junction disagree at one end, which may indicate a read error. In the same sample, other DNA sequences code for this CDR3. The rearrangement links TRBV11-2 to TRBJ2-7; 11 bases line up with TRBD2. The CDR3 spans 14 residues. The V gene's germline CDR1 is SGHAT and CDR2 FQNNGV. The CDR3 sequence: CASRRLAGTYEQYF. As DNA, the CDR3 is TGCGCCAGCAGGCGACTAGCGGGAACCTACGAGCAGTACTTC.

This clone was detected a few times. The chain combines TRBV7-8 with TRBJ2-3; D is possibly TRBD2 (5 bases). V was trimmed by 5 bases and J by 4 bases, leaving 10 bases between them. Germline values: CDR1 SGHVS, CDR2 FQNEAQ. The CDR3 covers 13 residues. The CDR3 reads CASSPPLADTQYF. In DNA form, the CDR3 reads TGTGCCAGCAGCCCGCCACTAGCAGATACGCAGTATTTT. The whole variable domain, remainder taken from reference TRBV7-8 and TRBJ2-3, is GAGVSQSPRYKVAKRGQDVALRCDPISGHVSLFWYQQALGQGPEFLTYFQNEAQLDKSGLPSDRFFAERPEGSVSTLKIQRTQQEDSAVYLCASSPPLADTQYFGPGTRLTVL.

The chain is built from TRBV28 and TRBJ1-3; TRBD1 aligns across 8 bases. This CDR3 contains 12 residues. Germline loops: CDR1 MDHEN, CDR2 SYDVKM. V trimming: 11 bases; J trimming: 4 bases; junction bases outside the gene matches: 4. CDR3 coding DNA: TGTGCCGCCAGGACAGGGGGAAACACCATATATTTT. This codes for CAARTGGNTIYF.

This chain connects TRBV5-4 to TRBJ2-7; maybe TRBD1 (6 bases). CDR3 length equals 12 residues. Germline-derived CDR1 and CDR2 are SGHNT and YYREEE (reference sequence). The germline V and J ends were trimmed by 3 bases and 4 bases, with 8 bases remaining between them. The CDR3 protein is CASSSQGYEQYF. The CDR3, as DNA: TGTGCCAGCAGCTCCCAGGGGTACGAGCAGTACTTC.

The chain is built from TRBV7-6 and TRBJ2-1, with D uncertain. The CDR3 is 14 amino acids. Germline V gives CDR1 SGHVS, CDR2 FNYEAQ. Trimming left V 5 bases short and J 3 bases short, with 11 bases between. CDR3 bases: TGTGCCAGCAGCCCCCCCGGGTTCTACAATGAGCAGTTCTTC. It specifies CASSPPGFYNEQFF.

CDR3 amino acids: CASSENRYSGNTIYF. The CDR3 DNA sequence: TGTGCCAGCAGTGAAAACCGGTACTCTGGAAACACCATATATTTT. The chain recombines TRBV2 with TRBJ1-3; D uncertain. CDR1 and CDR2 from the germline V gene are SNHLY and FYNNEI. The CDR3 spans 15 residues. V shed 2 bases and J shed 0 bases, with 8 bases lying between them. The variable domain in full, completed from reference TRBV2 and TRBJ1-3, reads EPEVTQTPSHQVTQMGQEVILRCVPISNHLYFYWYRQILGQKVEFLVSFYNNEISEKSEIFDDQFSVERPDGSNFTLKIRSTKLEDSAMYFCASSENRYSGNTIYFGEGSWLTVV.

This sequence joins TRBV30 and TRBJ1-1; D is possibly TRBD1 (6 bases). There are 15 residues in the CDR3. Germline CDR1 and CDR2: GTSNPN and SVGIG (reference sequence). V lost 1 base, J lost 3 bases, and 15 bases lay in between. CDR3 sequence: CAWSASWGGHTEAFF. Written as DNA, the CDR3 is TGTGCCTGGAGTGCTTCGTGGGGGGGGCACACTGAAGCTTTCTTT.